Each of the 9 T cell receptor beta chains below was sequenced from the same sample in a study of blood T cell repertoires in COVID-19. The method was immunoSEQ multiplex PCR; TCRdb's version includes in-frame clones alone and lacks a portion of them. The sample carries around 300,000 clones, approximately 88% recorded once. The source material was peripheral blood. These receptors originate from a woman younger than 45 with COVID-19, enrolled during active disease.

The genes are TRBV3-1 (or the pseudogene TRBV3-2) and TRBJ2-5; D uncertain. The CDR3 loop spans 12 amino acids. Between the trimmed V and J ends, which lost 0 bases and 5 bases, there was a span of 4 bases. CDR1 LGHDT and CDR2 YNNKEL come from the germline V gene (reference sequence). The CDR3 reads CASSQDMETQYF. CDR3 DNA sequence: TGTGCCAGCAGCCAAGACATGGAGACCCAGTACTTC.

The chain uses TRBV11-2 and TRBJ1-1; TRBD1 might be the D (6 bases). CDR3 length equals 15 residues. Trimming stripped 6 bases from V and 7 bases from J, with 21 bases between. Germline CDR1 reads SGHAT; CDR2 reads FQNNGV. The DNA for the CDR3 is TGTGCCAGCAGGGATTACGGGGGGCGAGGTTATGAAGCTTTCTTT. Its protein is CASRDYGGRGYEAFF.

The chain recombines TRBV3-1 (or the pseudogene TRBV3-2) with TRBJ1-6; unclear D gene. Germline values: CDR1 LGHDT, CDR2 YNNKEL (reference sequence). The ends were cut back, 4 bases at V and 0 bases at J, with 10 bases in the middle. The CDR3 has 16 residues. The CDR3 loop reads CASSPPGSSYNSPLHF. CDR3 DNA: TGTGCCAGCAGCCCCCCCGGGAGCTCCTATAATTCACCCCTCCACTTT.

This sequence joins TRBV6-5 and TRBJ1-5, with 7 bases that match TRBD1. The CDR3 is made up of 15 amino acids. Germline values: CDR1 MNHEY, CDR2 SVGAGI. With V trimmed by 7 bases and J by 1 base, 7 bases remained unmatched. This CDR3 reads CASNPDRDSNQPQHF. In DNA form, the CDR3 reads TGTGCCAGCAACCCTGACAGGGACAGCAATCAGCCCCAGCATTTT.

This chain connects TRBV3-1 (or the pseudogene TRBV3-2) to TRBJ2-1; 8 nucleotides match TRBD1. The CDR3 is 14 residues long. V shed 6 bases, J shed 5 bases, and the junction held 6 bases outside the gene matches. Germline CDR1 is LGHDT and CDR2 is YNNKEL (reference sequence). Written as DNA, the CDR3 is TGTGCCAGCAGACGACGGACAGGGAACAATGAGCAGTTCTTC. Translating gives CASRRRTGNNEQFF.

CDR3 loop: CASREGQVRGGYTF. DNA of the CDR3: TGTGCCAGCCGAGAGGGACAAGTCAGGGGGGGCTACACCTTC. The V call is TRBV6-5, the J call TRBJ1-2; 7 positions match TRBD1. The J segment lost 8 bases and the V segment lost 8 bases, leaving 14 bases of the junction unmatched. CDR1 MNHEY and CDR2 SVGAGI come from the germline V gene. The CDR3 runs to 14 residues.

The J gene is TRBJ1-5, the V gene TRBV19, with a weak D call TRBD1 (5 bases). V was trimmed by 4 bases and J by 0 bases, leaving 13 bases between them. CDR3 length: 16 residues. The germline V gene encodes CDR1 LNHDA and CDR2 SQIVND (reference sequence). DNA of the CDR3: TGTGCCAGTAGTACCATTCGTCAGGGTAGCAATCAGCCCCAGCATTTT. Encoded protein: CASSTIRQGSNQPQHF.

V gene TRBV6-5 combines with J gene TRBJ1-1; D unclear. The germline CDR1 and CDR2 sequences are MNHEY and SVGAGI. This CDR3 contains 12 residues. The V and J ends lost 5 bases and 0 bases respectively, with 4 bases between them. The CDR3 DNA follows: TGTGCCAGCAGTCCCTTGAACACTGAAGCTTTCTTT. Its protein product is CASSPLNTEAFF.

A single count supports this clone. The rearrangement links TRBV25-1 to TRBJ2-1, with a tentative D call TRBD1 (6 bases). Trimming took off 4 bases at V and 4 bases at J, with 20 bases between the two ends. This CDR3 contains 17 residues. CDR1 and CDR2 (germline): MGHDK, SYGVNS. CDR3 DNA: TGTGCCAGCAGTGCTATGACAGGCCACTCTCCTTACAATGAGCAGTTCTTC. Amino acid sequence: CASSAMTGHSPYNEQFF.